Listed here are 3 T cell receptor beta chains from one sample, sequenced in a study of T-cell reconstitution after alpha-beta-depleted transplantation in children. This sample's TCRbeta library carried unique molecular identifier barcodes. TCRdb re-called the PCR reads with MiXCR, one entry per CDR3 protein. The sample yields about a million distinct CDR3 sequences, roughly 29% seen once. Material: PBMCs, mostly from graft donor cells, obtained 360 days after TCRalphabeta/CD19-depleted stem cell transplant. Receptor source: a boy less than two years old who had a stem cell transplant for SCID, so the T cells may come from the graft donor.

The chain couples TRBV7-9 to TRBJ2-3; D ambiguous. The CDR3 has 15 amino acids. The V and J ends lost 3 bases and 0 bases respectively, with 10 bases between them. The germline V gene encodes CDR1 SEHNR and CDR2 FQNEAQ (reference sequence). The CDR3 nucleotides read TGTGCCAGCAGCTTGTACAGTCCTAGCACAGATACGCAGTATTTT. This sequence encodes CASSLYSPSTDTQYF.

This sequence joins TRBV27 and TRBJ2-1, with 8 bases that match TRBD1. Germline V lookup: CDR1 MNHEY, CDR2 SMNVEV (reference sequence). This CDR3 has 14 residues. DNA for the CDR3: TGTGCTGTTCTGGTCCGACAGGGGATCAATGAGCAGTTCTTC. Translated: CAVLVRQGINEQFF.

The rearrangement links TRBV20-1 to TRBJ1-1, with D maybe TRBD1 (6 bases). The germline V gene has CDR1 DFQATT and CDR2 SNEGSKA (reference sequence). CDR3 length equals 17 residues. V was shortened by 3 bases and J by 0 bases, with 20 bases between the two germline ends. Written as DNA, the CDR3 is TGCAGTGCTAGGGACAGCCACCGAAATTCTATGAACACTGAAGCTTTCTTT. This translates into CSARDSHRNSMNTEAFF.